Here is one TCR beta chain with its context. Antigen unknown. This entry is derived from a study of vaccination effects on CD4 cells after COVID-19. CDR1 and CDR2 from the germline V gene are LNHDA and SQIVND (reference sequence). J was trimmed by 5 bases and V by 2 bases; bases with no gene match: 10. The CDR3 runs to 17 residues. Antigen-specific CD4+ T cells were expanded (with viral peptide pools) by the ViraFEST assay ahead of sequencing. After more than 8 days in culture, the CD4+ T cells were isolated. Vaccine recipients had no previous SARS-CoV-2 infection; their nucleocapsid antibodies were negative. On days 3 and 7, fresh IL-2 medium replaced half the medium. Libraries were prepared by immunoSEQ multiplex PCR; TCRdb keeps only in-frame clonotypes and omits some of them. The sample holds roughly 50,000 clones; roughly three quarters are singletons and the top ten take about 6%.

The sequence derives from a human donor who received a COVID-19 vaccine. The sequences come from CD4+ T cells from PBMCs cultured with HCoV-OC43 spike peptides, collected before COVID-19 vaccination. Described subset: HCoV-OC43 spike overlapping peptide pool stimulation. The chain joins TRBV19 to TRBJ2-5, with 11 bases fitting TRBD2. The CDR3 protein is CASSIPNSGGAGETQYF. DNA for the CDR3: TGTGCCAGTAGTATACCCAATAGCGGGGGGGCCGGGGAGACCCAGTACTTC.